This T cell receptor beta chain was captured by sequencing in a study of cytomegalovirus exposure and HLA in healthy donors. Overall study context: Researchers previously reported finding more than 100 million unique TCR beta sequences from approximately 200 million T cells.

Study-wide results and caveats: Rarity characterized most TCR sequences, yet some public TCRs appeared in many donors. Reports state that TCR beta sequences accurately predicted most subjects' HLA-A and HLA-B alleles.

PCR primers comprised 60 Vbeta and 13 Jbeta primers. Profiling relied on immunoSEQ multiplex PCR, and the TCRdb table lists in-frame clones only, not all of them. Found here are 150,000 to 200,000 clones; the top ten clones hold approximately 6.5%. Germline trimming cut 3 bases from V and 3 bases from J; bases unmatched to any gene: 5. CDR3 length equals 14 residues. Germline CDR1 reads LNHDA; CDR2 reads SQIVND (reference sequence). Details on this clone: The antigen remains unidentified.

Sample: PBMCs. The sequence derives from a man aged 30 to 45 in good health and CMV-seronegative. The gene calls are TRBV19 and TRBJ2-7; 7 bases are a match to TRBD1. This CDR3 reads CASSMTGFGYEQYF. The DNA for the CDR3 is TGTGCCAGTAGTATGACAGGGTTTGGCTACGAGCAGTACTTC.